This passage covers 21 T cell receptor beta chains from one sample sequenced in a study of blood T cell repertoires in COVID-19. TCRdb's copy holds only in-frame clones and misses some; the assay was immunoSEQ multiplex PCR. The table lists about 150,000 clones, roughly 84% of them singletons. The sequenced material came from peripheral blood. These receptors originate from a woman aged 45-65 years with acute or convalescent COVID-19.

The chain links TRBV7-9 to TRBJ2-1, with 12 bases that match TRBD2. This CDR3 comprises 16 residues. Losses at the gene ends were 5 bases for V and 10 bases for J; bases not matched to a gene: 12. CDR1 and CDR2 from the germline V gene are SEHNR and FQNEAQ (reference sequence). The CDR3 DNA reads TGTGCCAGCAGCCGCTTGGGTCTAGCGGGGGGGGCCGAGCAGTTCTTC. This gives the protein CASSRLGLAGGAEQFF.

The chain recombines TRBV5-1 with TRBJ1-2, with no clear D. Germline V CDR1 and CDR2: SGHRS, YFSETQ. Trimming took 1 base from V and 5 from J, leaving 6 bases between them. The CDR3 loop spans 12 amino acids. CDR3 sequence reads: CASSLTRYGYTF. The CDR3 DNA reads TGCGCCAGCAGCTTGACGAGATATGGCTACACCTTC.

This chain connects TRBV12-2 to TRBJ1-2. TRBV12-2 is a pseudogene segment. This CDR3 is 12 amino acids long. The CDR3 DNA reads TGTGCAAGTCGCCCTAGTTGCTTGGGCTACACCTTC. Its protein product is CASRPSCLGYTF.

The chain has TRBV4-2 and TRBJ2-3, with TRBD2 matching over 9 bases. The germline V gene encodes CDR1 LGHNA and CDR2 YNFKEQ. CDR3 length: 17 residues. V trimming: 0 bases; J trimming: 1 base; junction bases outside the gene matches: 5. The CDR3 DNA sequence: TGTGCCAGCAGCCAAGATCCATCTAGCGGGGGCACAGATACGCAGTATTTT. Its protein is CASSQDPSSGGTDTQYF.

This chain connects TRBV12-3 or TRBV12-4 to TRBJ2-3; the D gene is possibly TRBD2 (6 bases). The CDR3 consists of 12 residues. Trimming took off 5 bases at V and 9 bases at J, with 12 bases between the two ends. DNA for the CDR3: TGTGCCAGCAGTAAGGACTACAGGACGCAGTATTTT. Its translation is CASSKDYRTQYF.

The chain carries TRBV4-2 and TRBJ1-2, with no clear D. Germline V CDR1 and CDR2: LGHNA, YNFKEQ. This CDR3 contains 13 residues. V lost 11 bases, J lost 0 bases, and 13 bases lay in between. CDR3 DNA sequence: TGTGCCTCCTCAGTACAAACTAACTATGGCTACACCTTC. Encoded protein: CASSVQTNYGYTF.

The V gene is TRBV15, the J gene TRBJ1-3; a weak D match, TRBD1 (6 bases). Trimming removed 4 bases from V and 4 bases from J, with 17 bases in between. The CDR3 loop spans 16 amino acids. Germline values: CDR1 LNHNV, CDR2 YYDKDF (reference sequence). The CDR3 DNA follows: TGTGCCACCAGCACTCCCGGGGGGGGCGTAGGAAACACCATATATTTT. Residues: CATSTPGGGVGNTIYF. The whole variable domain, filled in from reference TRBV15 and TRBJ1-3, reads DAMVIQNPRYQVTQFGKPVTLSCSQTLNHNVMYWYQQKSSQAPKLLFHYYDKDFNNEADTPDNFQSRRPNTSFCFLDIRSPGLGDTAMYLCATSTPGGGVGNTIYFGEGSWLTVV.

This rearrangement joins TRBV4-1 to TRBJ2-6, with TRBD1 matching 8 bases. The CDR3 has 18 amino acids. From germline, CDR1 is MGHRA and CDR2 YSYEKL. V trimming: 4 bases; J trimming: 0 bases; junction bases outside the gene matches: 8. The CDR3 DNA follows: TGCGCCAGCAGCCCCAGTCGGACAGGGAACTCTGGGGCCAACGTCCTGACTTTC. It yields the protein CASSPSRTGNSGANVLTF.

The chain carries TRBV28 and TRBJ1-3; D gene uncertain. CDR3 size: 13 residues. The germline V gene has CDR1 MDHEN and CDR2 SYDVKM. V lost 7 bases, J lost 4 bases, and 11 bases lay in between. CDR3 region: CASILTAGNTIYF. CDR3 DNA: TGTGCCAGCATCTTAACAGCAGGAAACACCATATATTTT. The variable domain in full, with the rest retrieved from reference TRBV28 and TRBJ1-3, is DVKVTQSSRYLVKRTGEKVFLECVQDMDHENMFWYRQDPGLGLRLIYFSYDVKMKEKGDIPEGYSVSREKKERFSLILESASTNQTSMYLCASILTAGNTIYFGEGSWLTVV.

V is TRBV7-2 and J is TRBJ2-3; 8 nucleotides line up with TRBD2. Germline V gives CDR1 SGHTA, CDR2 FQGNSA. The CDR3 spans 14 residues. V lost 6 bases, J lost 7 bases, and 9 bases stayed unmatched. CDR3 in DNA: TGTGCCAGCAGTTACGGGGGGGCCAGAAATACGCAGTATTTT. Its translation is CASSYGGARNTQYF.

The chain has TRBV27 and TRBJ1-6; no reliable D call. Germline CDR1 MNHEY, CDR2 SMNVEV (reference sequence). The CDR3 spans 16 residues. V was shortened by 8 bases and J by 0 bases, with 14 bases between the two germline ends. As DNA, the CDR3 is TGTGCCAGCCGTACTGAGGTTAGCTCCTATAATTCACCCCTCCACTTT. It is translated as CASRTEVSSYNSPLHF.

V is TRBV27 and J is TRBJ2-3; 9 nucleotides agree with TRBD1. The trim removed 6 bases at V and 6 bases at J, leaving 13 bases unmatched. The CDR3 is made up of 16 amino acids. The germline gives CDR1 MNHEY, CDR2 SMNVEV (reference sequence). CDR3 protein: CASSWGGQGVYDTQYF. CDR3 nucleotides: TGTGCCAGCAGCTGGGGGGGACAGGGAGTTTATGATACGCAGTATTTT.

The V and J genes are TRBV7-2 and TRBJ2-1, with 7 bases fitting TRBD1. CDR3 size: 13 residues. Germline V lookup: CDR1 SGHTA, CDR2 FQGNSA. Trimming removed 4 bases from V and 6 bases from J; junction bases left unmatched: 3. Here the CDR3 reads CASSYPGGNEQFF. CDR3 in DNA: TGTGCCAGCAGCTATCCAGGGGGCAATGAGCAGTTCTTC.

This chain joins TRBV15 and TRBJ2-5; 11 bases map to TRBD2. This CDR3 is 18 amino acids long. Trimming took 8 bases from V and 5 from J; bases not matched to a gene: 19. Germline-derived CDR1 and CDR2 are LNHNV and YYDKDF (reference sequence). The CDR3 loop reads CATYDARASGRFGETQYF. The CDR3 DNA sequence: TGTGCCACCTATGACGCCCGGGCTAGCGGGAGGTTCGGGGAGACCCAGTACTTC.

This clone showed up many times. The CDR3, as DNA: TGTGCCAGTAGTATAGGGACAGTTCCTGGCTACACCTTC. Its protein is CASSIGTVPGYTF. The chain couples TRBV19 to TRBJ1-2, with a tentative D call TRBD1 (6 bases). The ends were cut back, 1 base at V and 7 bases at J, with 10 bases in the middle. Germline loops: CDR1 LNHDA, CDR2 SQIVND (reference sequence). The CDR3 consists of 13 residues.

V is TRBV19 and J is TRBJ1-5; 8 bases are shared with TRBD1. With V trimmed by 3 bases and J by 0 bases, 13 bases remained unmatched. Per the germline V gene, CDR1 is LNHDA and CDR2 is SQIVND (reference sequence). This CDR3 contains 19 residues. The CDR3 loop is CASSIGGQGGGYSNQPQHF. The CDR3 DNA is TGTGCCAGTAGTATCGGCGGACAGGGTGGGGGTTATAGCAATCAGCCCCAGCATTTT.

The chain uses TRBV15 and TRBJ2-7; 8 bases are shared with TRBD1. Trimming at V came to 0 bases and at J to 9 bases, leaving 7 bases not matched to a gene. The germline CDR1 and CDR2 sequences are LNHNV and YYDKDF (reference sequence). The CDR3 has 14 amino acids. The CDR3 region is CATSRDRGTGGQYF. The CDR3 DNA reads TGTGCCACCAGCAGAGATCGAGGGACAGGAGGGCAGTACTTC.

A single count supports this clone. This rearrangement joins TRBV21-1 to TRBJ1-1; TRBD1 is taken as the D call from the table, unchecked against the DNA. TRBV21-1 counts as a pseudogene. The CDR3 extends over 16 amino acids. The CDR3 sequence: CASSKDRTGTNTEAFF. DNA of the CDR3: TGTGCCAGCAGCAAAGATCGGACAGGGACGAACACTGAAGCTTTCTTT.

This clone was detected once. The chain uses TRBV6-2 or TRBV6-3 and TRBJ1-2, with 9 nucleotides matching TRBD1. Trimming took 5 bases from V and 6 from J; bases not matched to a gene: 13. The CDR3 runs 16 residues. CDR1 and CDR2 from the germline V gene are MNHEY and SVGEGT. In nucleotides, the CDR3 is TGTGCCAGCAGTCGCCGGGACAGGGCTTCCGTAAATGGCTACACCTTC. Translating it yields CASSRRDRASVNGYTF.

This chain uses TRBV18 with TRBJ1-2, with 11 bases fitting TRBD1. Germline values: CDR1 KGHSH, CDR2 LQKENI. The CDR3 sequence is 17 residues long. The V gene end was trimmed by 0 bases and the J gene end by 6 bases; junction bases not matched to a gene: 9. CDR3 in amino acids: CASSPPRDRGFSHGYTF. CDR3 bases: TGTGCCAGCTCACCACCCCGGGACAGGGGGTTTTCTCATGGCTACACCTTC.

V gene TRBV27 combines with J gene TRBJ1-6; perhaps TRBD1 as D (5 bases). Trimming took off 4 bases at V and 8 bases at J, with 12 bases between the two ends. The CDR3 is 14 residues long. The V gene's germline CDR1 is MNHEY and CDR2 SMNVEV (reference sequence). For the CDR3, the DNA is TGTGCCAGCAGTTGGGGCGGGGGGGATTCACCCCTCCACTTT. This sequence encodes CASSWGGGDSPLHF.